Following are 2 T cell receptor beta chains from one sample sequenced in a study of shared clonotypes between healthy human individuals. Naive CD8 cells, CD45RO-negative and positively selected for CCR7, excluded terminally differentiated effector memory CD45RA+ cells. Method: immunoSEQ multiplex PCR; TCRdb's copy keeps in-frame clones and lacks some. Of roughly 2.1 million clones listed, more than 85% are singletons. The sequencing sample was made of naive CD8+ T cells from PBMCs. These receptors were collected from a man aged 18 to 29 in good health. Some clones in this sample may be carry-over from other donors' samples.

The chain carries TRBV14 and TRBJ1-2, with D possibly matching TRBD1 (6 bases). The length of the CDR3 is 14 residues. The V and J ends lost 0 bases and 8 bases respectively, with 13 bases between them. Germline assignment: CDR1 SGHDN and CDR2 FVKESK. CDR3 nucleotide sequence: TGTGCCAGCAGCCAAGATTGGGGGCCCGGCGGCTACACCTTC. Amino acid sequence: CASSQDWGPGGYTF.

This chain joins TRBV13 and TRBJ2-7; D is ambiguous. V gave up 5 bases and J gave up 6 bases, with 17 bases separating them. Germline CDR1 reads PRHDT; CDR2 reads FYEKMQ (reference sequence). The CDR3 has 14 amino acids. The CDR3 spells CASSDRQIVSEQYF. The CDR3 nucleotides are TGTGCCAGCAGCGACCGACAAATCGTCTCCGAGCAGTACTTC.